This is a list of T cell receptor beta chains from one sample in a study of human T cells and chemical hapten exposure. One entry per CDR3 protein, called by TCRdb with MiXCR from the RACE reads. The table records roughly 100,000 distinct CDR3 sequences, about 8.7% of them present only once. Sequencing used whole blood. The source of these receptors is a female donor in good health. Some clones in this sample may be carry-over from other donors' samples. Both conserved end residues are part of each CDR3. The D gene is left open where the match is weak. The size entry is marked missing in some rows and otherwise reads once, few, many or a size class.

clone size	V gene	D gene	J gene	CDR3 DNA	CDR3 protein
few	TRBV19	TRBD1	TRBJ2-7	TGTGCCAGTAGTATAACAGGGGGCGAGTACGAGCAGTACTTC	CASSITGGEYEQYF
few	TRBV15	TRBD2	TRBJ2-7	TGTGCCACCAGCGACACGGGACTAGCCTCCGAGCAGTACTTC	CATSDTGLASEQYF
-	TRBV29-1	-	TRBJ1-1	TGCAGCGGGGGCGACACTGAAGCTTTCTTT	CSGGDTEAFF
few	TRBV18	TRBD1	TRBJ2-3	TGTGCCAGCTCATTAAAGGGACAGACCACAGATACGCAGTATTTT	CASSLKGQTTDTQYF
many	TRBV12-3/TRBV12-4	TRBD1	TRBJ1-1	TGTGCCAGCAGCCCGCAGGGGGGGACTGAAGCTTTCTTT	CASSPQGGTEAFF
once	TRBV10-3	TRBD1	TRBJ1-6	TGTGCCATCAGTGAGTCGAGGGACAGCTCACCCCTCCACTTT	CAISESRDSSPLHF
-	TRBV25-1	-	TRBJ2-7	TGTGCCATCGGGACGACCTACGAGCAGTACTTC	CAIGTTYEQYF
many	TRBV28	-	TRBJ2-3	TGTGCCAGCAGTTTAAGAACGCATACGCAGTATTTT	CASSLRTHTQYF
-	TRBV28	-	TRBJ2-1	TGTGCCAGCACCCTGACAGGGACTTTTAAATCCCTCAAGCCCTACAATGAGCAGTTCTTC	CASTLTGTFKSLKPYNEQFF
-	TRBV20-1	TRBD2	TRBJ2-7	TGCAGTGCTAGATCGCTAGCGGCCTACGTGCAGTACTTC	CSARSLAAYVQYF
many	TRBV11-2	-	TRBJ1-6	TGTGCCAGCAGCTTAAGCTTCCCCGACAGAAATAATTCACCCCTCCACTTT	CASSLSFPDRNNSPLHF
few	TRBV6-1	-	TRBJ1-1	TGTGCCAGCAGTGGAGATCCGACGAGGGAAGCCTTCTTT	CASSGDPTREAFF
-	TRBV3-1	-	TRBJ2-7	TGTGCCAGCAGCCACTATACAGGGTCCGAGCAGTACTTC	CASSHYTGSEQYF
-	TRBV30	-	TRBJ2-1	TGTGCCTGGAGTGTCGGGAATGAGCAGTTCTTC	CAWSVGNEQFF
many	TRBV29-1	-	TRBJ2-7	TGCAGCGTTTCGAGTGGGGAGGAGCAGTACTTC	CSVSSGEEQYF
many	TRBV12-3/TRBV12-4	TRBD2	TRBJ2-1	TGTGCCAGCAGTTTCGGCGGGAGGGGCTCCTACAATGAGCAGTTCTTC	CASSFGGRGSYNEQFF
many	TRBV29-1	-	TRBJ1-2	TGCAGCGTTGAAGAATGGGTTAATGGCTACACCTTC	CSVEEWVNGYTF
few	TRBV6-4	-	TRBJ2-2	TGTGCCAGCAGTGCTGCAGCGAACACCGGGGAGCTGTTTTTT	CASSAAANTGELFF
-	TRBV29-1	-	TRBJ2-3	TGCAGCGTTGAAGCCGTGCACACAGATACGCAGTATTTT	CSVEAVHTDTQYF
-	TRBV29-1	-	TRBJ1-1	TGCAGCGTTGAAGATCTAGTGGCAAGTCGGGGCACTGAAGCTTTCTTT	CSVEDLVASRGTEAFF
few	TRBV28	TRBD1	TRBJ1-5	TGTGCCAGCAGTTTAATCAGGCAGGGGGCGCGTCAGCCCCAGCATTTT	CASSLIRQGARQPQHF
few	TRBV20-1	-	TRBJ2-5	TGCAGTGCTAGAGCCCCTACCGGGAGCCAATTGCGCCAAGAGACCCAGTACTTC	CSARAPTGSQLRQETQYF
few	TRBV28	TRBD2	TRBJ2-7	TGTGCCACGGACGTAGCGGGAGTCGGGTACGAGCAGTACTTC	CATDVAGVGYEQYF
few	TRBV6-1	-	TRBJ2-5	TGTGCCAGCAGTGAAGCAGTTCTGGTGGCAGAAGAGACCCAGTACTTC	CASSEAVLVAEETQYF
many	TRBV29-1	-	TRBJ2-3	TGCAGCGTCCGGACAGAGACATCTAGCACAGATACGCAGTATTTT	CSVRTETSSTDTQYF
few	TRBV12-3/TRBV12-4	TRBD2	TRBJ2-3	TGTGCCAGCAGCATCCCGACGGCGGGGGGTCGAGATACGCAGTATTTT	CASSIPTAGGRDTQYF
few	TRBV4-1	-	TRBJ2-5	TGCGCCAGCAGCCTCCGCCAGCAAGAGACCCAGTACTTC	CASSLRQQETQYF
many	TRBV6-5	TRBD1	TRBJ1-6	TGTGCCAGCAGTTCATCGACGACAGGGGATGGATCACCCCTCCACTTT	CASSSSTTGDGSPLHF
-	TRBV29-1	-	TRBJ2-5	TGCAGCGTTGGCCCGGGAGAGACCCAGTACTTC	CSVGPGETQYF
-	TRBV28	-	TRBJ2-1	TGTGCCAGCAGTTTATTGTCGCGGGCCTCCTACAATGAGCAGTTCTTC	CASSLLSRASYNEQFF
many	TRBV4-1	TRBD1	TRBJ1-2	TGCGCCAGCAGCCCAATTACAGGGGCAGCTAAGGATGGCTACACCTTC	CASSPITGAAKDGYTF
-	TRBV15	-	TRBJ2-3	TGTGCCACCAGCTCACGGCCCTCCACAGATACGCAGTATTTT	CATSSRPSTDTQYF
few	TRBV20-1	-	TRBJ1-2	TGCAGTGCTTCCTCGGATCTCTATGGCTACACCTTC	CSASSDLYGYTF
few	TRBV10-3	-	TRBJ2-1	TGTGCCATCAGCCCCCCCGAGCGGTTCCCCCTCAATGAGCAGTTCTTC	CAISPPERFPLNEQFF
many	TRBV27	TRBD1	TRBJ1-5	TGTGCCAGCAGTTTGACAGGGGGCAGTCAGCCCCAGCATTTT	CASSLTGGSQPQHF